Listed below are T cell receptor beta chains from one sample, sequenced in a study of blood T cell repertoires in COVID-19. Sequenced by immunoSEQ multiplex PCR; TCRdb stores in-frame clones only, minus some. This table holds roughly 200,000 clones, about four fifths found once. Sequencing input: peripheral blood. The receptors were sampled from a man between 70 and 80 years old with active or convalescent COVID-19. Both conserved end residues are part of each CDR3. The order of the fields is CDR3 protein, CDR3 DNA, J gene, V gene, D gene, clone size. D genes are given only for firm matches. Not all rows give a size; the values are once, few, many and, for expanded clones, a class.

CDR3: CATSDPRQHIVSYEQYF; DNA: TGTGCCACCAGTGATCCCCGTCAACACATCGTCTCCTACGAGCAGTACTTC; J: TRBJ2-7; V: TRBV24-1; D: NA; size: few
CDR3: CASSQTRGRATDTQYF; DNA: TGTGCCAGCAGCCAGACTCGAGGGAGGGCCACAGATACGCAGTATTTT; J: TRBJ2-3; V: TRBV5-6; D: TRBD2; size: NA
CDR3: CASSWDTHQPQHF; DNA: TGTGCCAGCAGCTGGGACACTCATCAGCCCCAGCATTTT; J: TRBJ1-5; V: TRBV7-2; D: NA; size: NA
CDR3: CASSFSLYERELFF; DNA: TGTGCCAGCAGCTTTTCTCTGTATGAGCGGGAGCTGTTTTTT; J: TRBJ2-2; V: TRBV11-2; D: NA; size: once
CDR3: CASSFLARGNTEAFF; DNA: TGTGCCAGCAGCTTCCTTGCACGGGGGAACACTGAAGCTTTCTTT; J: TRBJ1-1; V: TRBV5-6; D: NA; size: NA
CDR3: CASSLFRNLLVHGGDTQYF; DNA: TGTGCCAGCAGCTTGTTCCGGAATCTGCTAGTCCACGGGGGGGATACGCAGTATTTT; J: TRBJ2-3; V: TRBV5-4; D: TRBD2; size: NA
CDR3: CASSPTGVNEKLFF; DNA: TGTGCCAGCAGCCCTACAGGGGTTAATGAAAAACTGTTTTTT; J: TRBJ1-4; V: TRBV7-9; D: TRBD1; size: NA
CDR3: CASSLELRGKTQYF; DNA: TGTGCCAGCAGCCTCGAGCTCAGGGGAAAGACCCAGTACTTC; J: TRBJ2-5; V: TRBV5-5; D: NA; size: NA
CDR3: CASSPGRAKTQYF; DNA: TGTGCCAGCAGCCCGGGGAGGGCGAAGACCCAGTACTTC; J: TRBJ2-5; V: TRBV21-1; D: NA; size: NA
CDR3: CASSLADRGETEAFF; DNA: TGCGCCAGCAGCCTGGCTGATCGGGGGGAAACTGAAGCTTTCTTT; J: TRBJ1-1; V: TRBV5-1; D: NA; size: NA
CDR3: CASSAADGYTF; DNA: TGTGCCAGCAGCGCGGCGGATGGCTACACCTTC; J: TRBJ1-2; V: TRBV9; D: NA; size: NA
CDR3: CASRLTGELYGYTF; DNA: TGTGCCAGCAGGCTGACAGGGGAATTATATGGCTACACCTTC; J: TRBJ1-2; V: TRBV6-5; D: TRBD1; size: few
CDR3: CASSKQGLAYEQYF; DNA: TGTGCCAGCAGTAAACAGGGTTTGGCCTACGAGCAGTACTTC; J: TRBJ2-7; V: TRBV6-5; D: NA; size: NA
CDR3: CASSSWDRVNTEAFF; DNA: TGTGCCAGCAGCTCCTGGGACAGGGTAAACACTGAAGCTTTCTTT; J: TRBJ1-1; V: TRBV7-9; D: TRBD1; size: NA
CDR3: CASSVPGTGGEQYF; DNA: TGCGCCAGCAGCGTCCCCGGGACAGGGGGCGAGCAGTACTTC; J: TRBJ2-7; V: TRBV5-1; D: TRBD1; size: NA
CDR3: CASSLLNRGSEAFF; DNA: TGTGCCAGCAGTTTACTAAACAGGGGGTCTGAAGCTTTCTTT; J: TRBJ1-1; V: TRBV28; D: TRBD1; size: NA
CDR3: CASSVAARAGDRGEQFF; DNA: TGTGCCAGCAGCGTAGCTGCACGGGCGGGGGATAGAGGTGAGCAGTTCTTC; J: TRBJ2-1; V: TRBV9; D: TRBD2; size: once
CDR3: CASSRRTGGPRDSGNTIYF; DNA: TGTGCCAGCTCGCGCCGAACAGGGGGCCCCCGAGACTCTGGAAACACCATATATTTT; J: TRBJ1-3; V: TRBV18; D: TRBD1; size: once
CDR3: CASRTGGSSGNTIYF; DNA: TGCGCCAGCCGGACAGGGGGCTCGAGTGGAAACACCATATATTTT; J: TRBJ1-3; V: TRBV5-1; D: TRBD1; size: NA
CDR3: CASSGWTGGRYGYTF; DNA: TGTGCCAGCAGTGGATGGACAGGGGGCAGGTATGGCTACACCTTC; J: TRBJ1-2; V: TRBV25-1; D: TRBD1; size: NA
CDR3: CASSGPFHTGELFF; DNA: TGTGCCAGCAGTGGTCCCTTCCACACCGGGGAGCTGTTTTTT; J: TRBJ2-2; V: TRBV2; D: NA; size: NA
CDR3: CASSDGTGGADTQYF; DNA: TGCGCCAGCAGCGACGGGACAGGGGGAGCAGATACGCAGTATTTT; J: TRBJ2-3; V: TRBV10-1; D: TRBD1; size: NA
CDR3: CASSLDNSGASWNTIYF; DNA: TGTGCCAGCAGCTTAGATAACTCAGGGGCTAGTTGGAACACCATATATTTT; J: TRBJ1-3; V: TRBV11-2; D: NA; size: once
CDR3: CASSLQLTGYGYTF; DNA: TGTGCCAGCAGCCTCCAACTCACGGGGTATGGCTACACCTTC; J: TRBJ1-2; V: TRBV3-1/TRBV3-2; D: NA; size: NA
CDR3: CATAKFQRGGQETQYF; DNA: TGTGCCACCGCAAAGTTCCAGCGGGGGGGCCAAGAGACCCAGTACTTC; J: TRBJ2-5; V: TRBV10-3; D: TRBD2; size: NA
CDR3: CASSAAGTGVTDKLFF; DNA: TGTGCCAGTAGTGCCGCCGGGACAGGGGTAACTGACAAGCTGTTTTTT; J: TRBJ2-2; V: TRBV19; D: TRBD1; size: NA
CDR3: CASSRTGDNYGYTF; DNA: TGCGCCAGCAGCCGAACAGGGGACAACTATGGCTACACCTTC; J: TRBJ1-2; V: TRBV5-1; D: TRBD1; size: NA
CDR3: CASRPRQRNEQFF; DNA: TGTGCCAGCAGGCCCAGACAGAGAAATGAGCAGTTCTTC; J: TRBJ2-1; V: TRBV27; D: NA; size: NA
CDR3: CASSTSLEAFF; DNA: TGTGCCAGCAGCACGAGCCTTGAAGCTTTCTTT; J: TRBJ1-1; V: TRBV5-5; D: NA; size: NA
CDR3: CASTPGGGFDTQYF; DNA: TGTGCCAGCACCCCCGGCGGAGGGTTTGATACGCAGTATTTT; J: TRBJ2-3; V: TRBV6-2/TRBV6-3; D: NA; size: NA
CDR3: CASSEARWAGGNTEAFF; DNA: TGTGCCAGCAGTGAAGCGCGATGGGCAGGGGGAAACACTGAAGCTTTCTTT; J: TRBJ1-1; V: TRBV6-1; D: TRBD1; size: few
CDR3: CASSSSGGASSTDTQYF; DNA: TGTGCCAGCAGCTCTAGCGGGGGGGCCTCTAGCACAGATACGCAGTATTTT; J: TRBJ2-3; V: TRBV9; D: TRBD2; size: NA
CDR3: CASSLTGGNTEAFF; DNA: TGTGCCAGCTCACTCACAGGGGGGAACACTGAAGCTTTCTTT; J: TRBJ1-1; V: TRBV18; D: TRBD1; size: NA
CDR3: CASSVQASVNSPLHF; DNA: TGTGCCAGCAGCGTCCAGGCGTCGGTCAATTCACCCCTCCACTTT; J: TRBJ1-6; V: TRBV9; D: NA; size: NA
CDR3: CASSRGTSGGARSTDTQYF; DNA: TGTGCCAGCAGCCGAGGGACTAGCGGGGGGGCCCGTAGCACAGATACGCAGTATTTT; J: TRBJ2-3; V: TRBV3-1/TRBV3-2; D: TRBD2; size: few
CDR3: CASSPRQGALGMYGYTF; DNA: TGTGCCAGCAGCCCCCGACAGGGGGCTCTGGGGATGTATGGCTACACCTTC; J: TRBJ1-2; V: TRBV5-8; D: TRBD1; size: NA
CDR3: CASSRDGQGATNEKLFF; DNA: TGTGCCAGCTCAAGAGACGGACAGGGAGCAACTAATGAAAAACTGTTTTTT; J: TRBJ1-4; V: TRBV18; D: TRBD1; size: NA
CDR3: CASSEILAGGIYEQYF; DNA: TGTGCCAGCAGTGAAATACTAGCGGGAGGGATCTACGAGCAGTACTTC; J: TRBJ2-7; V: TRBV6-1; D: TRBD2; size: NA
CDR3: CASSLEPEGESPLHF; DNA: TGCGCCAGCAGCTTGGAGCCCGAGGGCGAATCACCCCTCCACTTT; J: TRBJ1-6; V: TRBV5-1; D: NA; size: NA
CDR3: CASSFSSGTSALMEDTQYF; DNA: TGTGCCAGCAGTTTCTCGTCCGGGACTAGCGCCTTGATGGAAGATACGCAGTATTTT; J: TRBJ2-3; V: TRBV9; D: TRBD2; size: NA
CDR3: CASSLLGGASGNTIYF; DNA: TGTGCCAGCAGCTTATTGGGGGGGGCCTCTGGAAACACCATATATTTT; J: TRBJ1-3; V: TRBV7-2; D: NA; size: once
CDR3: CASSPPGQLGYTF; DNA: TGTGCCAGCTCACCACCGGGACAACTGGGATACACCTTC; J: TRBJ1-2; V: TRBV18; D: NA; size: NA
CDR3: CASSRSGDYTTGELFF; DNA: TGTGCCAGCAGCCGGTCCGGGGACTATACCACCGGGGAGCTGTTTTTT; J: TRBJ2-2; V: TRBV5-5; D: TRBD2; size: once
CDR3: CASSLQGGYEQYF; DNA: TGTGCCAGCAGTCTACAGGGTGGCTACGAGCAGTACTTC; J: TRBJ2-7; V: TRBV11-2; D: NA; size: NA
CDR3: CAIKPGTANYGYTF; DNA: TGTGCCATAAAACCCGGGACAGCCAACTATGGCTACACCTTC; J: TRBJ1-2; V: TRBV10-3; D: TRBD1; size: NA
CDR3: CASKGLAGEQFF; DNA: TGTGCCAGCAAGGGCCTGGCGGGTGAGCAGTTCTTC; J: TRBJ2-1; V: TRBV28; D: NA; size: NA
CDR3: CASSIAWDRVNQPQHF; DNA: TGTGCCAGTAGTATAGCTTGGGACAGGGTCAATCAGCCCCAGCATTTT; J: TRBJ1-5; V: TRBV19; D: TRBD1; size: once
CDR3: CASSLENTGAQHF; DNA: TGTGCCAGCAGTTTAGAGAATACCGGGGCCCAGCATTTT; J: TRBJ1-5; V: TRBV12-3/TRBV12-4; D: NA; size: few
CDR3: CASSIQRDQPQHF; DNA: TGTGCCAGTAGTATTCAGAGGGATCAGCCCCAGCATTTT; J: TRBJ1-5; V: TRBV19; D: NA; size: NA
CDR3: CASSEALHGAGDLNIQYF; DNA: TGTGCCAGCAGTGAAGCGCTTCATGGGGCCGGTGATCTGAACATTCAGTACTTC; J: TRBJ2-4; V: TRBV2; D: NA; size: NA
CDR3: CASSQERGNYGYTF; DNA: TGCGCCAGCAGCCAAGAACGGGGTAACTATGGCTACACCTTC; J: TRBJ1-2; V: TRBV4-1; D: NA; size: NA